These 8 T cell receptor beta chains were sequenced from one sample in a study of CD8+ T cells in alopecia areata. Sequencing used cDNA as its template, made by extracting RNA and reverse transcribing it. Libraries were prepared by immunoSEQ multiplex PCR; TCRdb keeps only in-frame clonotypes and omits some of them. The sample includes approximately 160,000 clones, less than 70% of them seen just once. Treatment indicated: oral pan-JAK inhibitor, 5-10 mg twice daily. Sequencing used CD4+ T cells sorted from blood, obtained at week 24, from a patient treated with tofacitinib. These TCRs come from a human donor with alopecia areata.

This chain uses TRBV30 with TRBJ2-3; D is perhaps TRBD2 (6 bases). The CDR3 extends over 12 amino acids. The germline V gene has CDR1 GTSNPN and CDR2 SVGIG (reference sequence). CDR3 loop: CAIGGVTDTQYF. CDR3 in DNA: TGTGCTATCGGCGGGGTCACAGATACGCAGTATTTT.

The chain is built from TRBV5-1 and TRBJ2-5, with D unclear. CDR3 length: 14 amino acids. The germline V and J ends were trimmed by 0 bases and 0 bases, with 6 bases remaining between them. Germline CDR1 reads SGHRS; CDR2 reads YFSETQ. The CDR3 loop reads CASSLVGYQETQYF. CDR3 DNA: TGCGCCAGCAGCTTGGTGGGGTACCAAGAGACCCAGTACTTC.

The chain joins TRBV7-2 to TRBJ1-2; TRBD1 agrees at 7 bases. CDR1 and CDR2 from the germline V gene are SGHTA and FQGNSA. Losses at the gene ends were 3 bases for V and 5 bases for J; bases not matched to a gene: 6. This CDR3 spans 14 amino acids. The CDR3, as DNA: TGTGCCAGCAGCTTTTCCGGGACAGAGTATGGCTACACCTTC. Translated, it gives CASSFSGTEYGYTF.

On this clone: Within the sample, other DNA sequences also encode this same CDR3. The chain links TRBV30 to TRBJ1-5, with D perhaps TRBD1 (5 bases). V gave up 2 bases and J gave up 4 bases, with 9 bases separating them. The CDR3 runs to 13 residues. CDR1 and CDR2 (germline): GTSNPN, SVGIG (reference sequence). CDR3 sequence (DNA): TGTGCCTGGAGTTCGGGGGGAAATCAGCCCCAGCATTTT. Translating gives CAWSSGGNQPQHF.

The chain uses TRBV5-8 and TRBJ1-2; a possible D gene is TRBD1 (5 bases). This CDR3 region has 15 residues. Germline-derived CDR1 and CDR2 are SGHTS and YDEGEE. With 4 bases removed from V and 3 bases from J, the gap between germline ends came to 16 bases. The CDR3 reads CASSSGTGVYYGYTF. For the CDR3, the DNA is TGTGCCAGCAGCAGCGGGACTGGGGTGTACTATGGCTACACCTTC.

The table lists this clone with a count of one. The V call is TRBV18, the J call TRBJ2-1, with TRBD1 matching over 7 bases. Per the germline V gene, CDR1 is KGHSH and CDR2 is LQKENI. This CDR3 region has 13 residues. V lost 4 bases and J lost 6; bases outside the gene matches: 3. The CDR3: CASSRSGGNEQFF. Here the CDR3 DNA reads TGTGCCAGCTCACGCTCAGGGGGCAATGAGCAGTTCTTC.

This sequence joins TRBV29-1 and TRBJ1-1; D gene unclear. The V gene lost 4 bases and the J gene lost 9 bases, with 9 bases spanning the gap. There are 10 residues in the CDR3. Germline assignment: CDR1 SQVTM and CDR2 ANQGSEA. CDR3 sequence: CSVVAEKAFF. CDR3 DNA: TGCAGCGTTGTGGCAGAGAAAGCTTTCTTT.

The CDR3 protein is CAWTGGRRSQPQHF. DNA of the CDR3: TGTGCCTGGACCGGGGGCCGAAGGAGTCAGCCCCAGCATTTT. The chain is built from TRBV30 and TRBJ1-5, with D perhaps TRBD1 (6 bases). This CDR3 has 14 residues. Germline V gene data show CDR1 as GTSNPN and CDR2 as SVGIG (reference sequence). V dropped 4 bases and J dropped 6 bases, with 16 bases sitting between them.